The 20 T cell receptor beta chains given below trace back to one sample, sequenced in a study of blood T cell repertoires in COVID-19. TCRdb's copy holds only in-frame clones and misses some; the assay was immunoSEQ multiplex PCR. The sample has more than 200,000 clones, 85% to 90% seen once. Material: peripheral blood. The receptors stem from a woman aged 55-70 years with COVID-19, enrolled during active disease.

V is TRBV6-6 and J is TRBJ1-2, with TRBD1 identical over 7 bases. The CDR3 has 10 residues. CDR1 is MNHNY and CDR2 is SVGAGI in the germline V gene (reference sequence). J lost 9 bases, V lost 6 bases, and 1 base had no gene match. This CDR3 is CASRQGSYTF. CDR3 nucleotide sequence: TGTGCCAGCAGACAGGGGAGCTACACCTTC.

The rearrangement uses TRBV10-3 and TRBJ1-3; a weak D match, TRBD1 (6 bases). Looked up from germline, CDR1 is ENHRY and CDR2 is SYGVKD. V was shortened by 7 bases and J by 0 bases, with 19 bases between the two germline ends. This CDR3 is 17 amino acids long. The CDR3 nucleotides are TGTGCCATCACCCCCCTGGGGGGGCCAAACTCTGGAAACACCATATATTTT. Protein: CAITPLGGPNSGNTIYF.

V and J are TRBV28 and TRBJ2-7; TRBD2 aligns across 7 bases. This CDR3 spans 12 amino acids. Losses at the gene ends were 6 bases for V and 7 bases for J; bases not matched to a gene: 6. CDR1 MDHEN and CDR2 SYDVKM come from the germline V gene. The CDR3 reads CASREREGEQYF. CDR3 in DNA: TGTGCCAGCAGGGAGCGGGAAGGTGAGCAGTACTTC.

CDR3 DNA sequence: TGTGCCAGCAGCTCCCGGGACAGGGGAACCTACGAGCAGTACTTC. Its translation: CASSSRDRGTYEQYF. The chain recombines TRBV6-5 with TRBJ2-7; 10 bases line up with TRBD1. CDR1 and CDR2 (germline): MNHEY, SVGAGI. J lost 2 bases, V lost 6 bases, and 7 bases had no gene match. This CDR3 comprises 15 residues.

This chain joins TRBV19 and TRBJ1-1, with D possibly TRBD1 on 6 matching bases. The germline CDR1 and CDR2 sequences are LNHDA and SQIVND (reference sequence). The CDR3 loop spans 14 amino acids. Trimming left V 4 bases short and J 5 bases short, with 14 bases between. This chain's CDR3 is CASSKGGRGTEAFF. In DNA, the CDR3 is TGTGCCAGTAGTAAGGGCGGCAGGGGAACTGAAGCTTTCTTT.

This clone was seen more than once but under ten times. The same CDR3 can be traced to other DNA sequences in this sample. The V gene is TRBV9, the J gene TRBJ1-2; no clear D gene. This CDR3 comprises 14 residues. Germline V gene data show CDR1 as SGDLS and CDR2 as YYNGEE. The ends were cut back, 2 bases at V and 2 bases at J, with 10 bases in the middle. The CDR3 DNA sequence: TGTGCCAGCAGCGTTGCCGGGATCAACTATGGCTACACCTTC. As protein: CASSVAGINYGYTF.

V is TRBV7-2 and J is TRBJ2-1; TRBD2 aligns across 14 bases. The length of the CDR3 is 17 residues. Germline V CDR1 and CDR2: SGHTA, FQGNSA. The V segment lost 5 bases and the J segment 6 bases; nucleotides outside the gene matches: 9. CDR3 protein: CASSATSGRAGGNEQFF. The CDR3 nucleotides are TGTGCCAGCAGCGCGACTAGCGGGAGGGCCGGTGGCAATGAGCAGTTCTTC.

This chain links TRBV7-8 with TRBJ2-2, with TRBD2 matching over 10 bases. J gave up 4 bases and V 3 bases, and 5 bases lay outside the gene matches. The CDR3 consists of 16 residues. The germline gives CDR1 SGHVS, CDR2 FQNEAQ. The CDR3 reads CASSLVGTSVTGELFF. CDR3 bases: TGTGCCAGCAGCTTGGTTGGGACTAGCGTCACCGGGGAGCTGTTTTTT.

V gene TRBV6-6 combines with J gene TRBJ1-1; D remains ambiguous. There are 14 residues in the CDR3. CDR1 is MNHNY, CDR2 SVGAGI, per germline (reference sequence). V was trimmed by 10 bases and J by 3 bases, leaving 18 bases between them. DNA of the CDR3: TGTGCCACCTGGAACCGGGGTGAACACACTGAAGCTTTCTTT. Protein product: CATWNRGEHTEAFF.

The chain is built from TRBV28 and TRBJ1-2; weak D call: TRBD1 (6 bases). This CDR3 comprises 16 residues. Germline loops: CDR1 MDHEN, CDR2 SYDVKM. V dropped 6 bases and J dropped 4 bases, with 21 bases sitting between them. In DNA form, the CDR3 reads TGTGCCAGCAGGGAACAGGGTCCGGCGCAGGTCTATGGCTACACCTTC. This codes for CASREQGPAQVYGYTF.

The chain has TRBV3-1 (or the pseudogene TRBV3-2) and TRBJ2-5; the D gene is possibly TRBD2 (7 bases). The CDR3 is 15 residues long. The germline V gene encodes CDR1 LGHDT and CDR2 YNNKEL (reference sequence). The germline V and J ends were trimmed by 4 bases and 4 bases, with 16 bases remaining between them. The CDR3 region is CASSPPPGGAETQYF. CDR3 bases: TGTGCCAGCAGCCCGCCTCCGGGGGGCGCAGAGACCCAGTACTTC.

This chain joins TRBV6-5 and TRBJ2-3; a weak D match, TRBD2 (6 bases). There are 13 residues in the CDR3. The germline CDR1 and CDR2 sequences are MNHEY and SVGAGI. Between the trimmed V and J ends, which lost 2 bases and 7 bases, there was a span of 10 bases. As DNA, the CDR3 is TGTGCCAGCAGTTACGCGGGATGGCATACGCAGTATTTT. Translation gives CASSYAGWHTQYF.

The rearrangement uses TRBV14 and TRBJ2-3; D is possibly TRBD2 (6 bases). The CDR3 spans 17 residues. CDR1 and CDR2 from the germline V gene are SGHDN and FVKESK. V lost 2 bases and J lost 2, with 17 bases in between. The CDR3 nucleotides are TGTGCCAGCAGCCAATTCAAGCGGGTTGGGTCCACAGATACGCAGTATTTT. This gives the protein CASSQFKRVGSTDTQYF.

The chain employs TRBV18 and TRBJ2-1; possible D gene TRBD2, 5 bases. CDR3 size: 15 residues. The V end was cut by 6 bases, the J end by 7 bases, with 19 bases between. In germline, CDR1 is KGHSH, CDR2 LQKENI. The CDR3 DNA sequence: TGTGCCAGCTCGTCTAGCAACCCGACTGTTAATGAGCAGTTCTTC. Amino acid sequence: CASSSSNPTVNEQFF.

This clone was observed once. The chain is built from TRBV19 and TRBJ1-2; D call uncertain. The germline CDR1 and CDR2 sequences are LNHDA and SQIVND (reference sequence). This CDR3 region has 14 residues. V was shortened by 6 bases and J by 7 bases, with 18 bases between the two germline ends. The CDR3 spells CASSLGGSGSGYTF. In DNA form, the CDR3 reads TGTGCCAGTAGCCTGGGAGGTTCGGGTTCTGGCTACACCTTC. Combining the CDR3 with reference TRBV19 and TRBJ1-2 gives the whole variable domain DGGITQSPKYLFRKEGQNVTLSCEQNLNHDAMYWYRQDPGQGLRLIYYSQIVNDFQKGDIAEGYSVSREKKESFPLTVTSAQKNPTAFYLCASSLGGSGSGYTFGSGTRLTVV.

This clone has only one observation. The V gene is TRBV5-3, the J gene TRBJ2-3, with 8 bases fitting TRBD1. TRBV5-3 falls under the ORF class, with uncertain function. The CDR3 runs to 14 residues. The junction had 1 base not matched to a gene; V was cut back by 1 base and J by 3 bases. Written as DNA, the CDR3 is TGTGCCAGAAGCTTGCAGGGGGCGACAGATACGCAGTATTTT. It encodes CARSLQGATDTQYF.

The chain is built from TRBV28 and TRBJ1-2, with 7 nucleotides matching TRBD1. CDR3 size: 14 residues. Germline lookup yields CDR1 MDHEN and CDR2 SYDVKM. J gave up 5 bases and V 7 bases, and 10 bases lay outside the gene matches. Here the CDR3 DNA reads TGTGCCAGCAAGGTTCCCGGGACAGTTTATGGCTACACCTTC. Encoded protein: CASKVPGTVYGYTF.

The genes are TRBV30 and TRBJ1-2; 8 bases agree with TRBD1. The germline CDR1 and CDR2 sequences are GTSNPN and SVGIG (reference sequence). The V gene end was trimmed by 6 bases and the J gene end by 0 bases; junction bases not matched to a gene: 9. This CDR3 has 15 residues. The CDR3 sequence: CACRTGPTSNYGYTF. The DNA for the CDR3 is TGTGCCTGCCGGACAGGGCCGACCTCTAACTATGGCTACACCTTC.

The genes are TRBV28 and TRBJ2-1; 8 nucleotides match TRBD2. The CDR3 sequence is 17 residues long. Losses at the gene ends were 4 bases for V and 0 bases for J; bases not matched to a gene: 8. Germline lookup yields CDR1 MDHEN and CDR2 SYDVKM. This CDR3 reads CASSSKTSAFSYNEQFF. The CDR3 DNA reads as TGTGCCAGCAGTTCAAAGACTAGCGCATTCTCCTACAATGAGCAGTTCTTC.

V and J are TRBV6-6 and TRBJ1-2, with D perhaps matching TRBD1 (6 bases). V was pared by 6 bases and J by 4 bases, with 12 bases between. The CDR3 totals 13 residues. Per germline, CDR1 MNHNY and CDR2 SVGAGI (reference sequence). Written as DNA, the CDR3 is TGTGCCAGCAGCCGAACAGGGAGCTATGGCTACACCTTC. Translation: CASSRTGSYGYTF.